This TCR beta chain derives from a study of CD8 T cells in Susac syndrome. Roughly 0.45 to 1 ug RNA was reverse transcribed with random hexamers. Multiplex PCR with immunoSEQ amplified the TCR beta CDR3 across 54 Vbeta and 13 Jbeta. One entry per CDR3 protein, called by TCRdb with MiXCR from the immunoSEQ multiplex PCR reads. The sample includes 85,000 to 90,000 distinct CDR3 sequences, just under 95% seen only once; the top ten take 0.25% to 0.4%. In contrast to the negatively isolated CD8+ and CD4+ T cells, TEMRA cells were FACS-enriched. This receptor was identified in a human donor in good health. Sequenced input: CD8+ T cells from PBMCs.

In DNA form, the CDR3 reads TGTGCCAGCAGCCTAGCTAGCACCGGATACAATGAGCAGTTCTTC. It translates to CASSLASTGYNEQFF. This chain connects TRBV3-1 to TRBJ2-1, with a possible D match to TRBD2 (5 bases). Looked up from germline, CDR1 is LGHDT and CDR2 is YNNKEL (reference sequence). V was cut by 4 bases and J by 4 bases, with 14 bases left in between. The CDR3 loop spans 15 amino acids.